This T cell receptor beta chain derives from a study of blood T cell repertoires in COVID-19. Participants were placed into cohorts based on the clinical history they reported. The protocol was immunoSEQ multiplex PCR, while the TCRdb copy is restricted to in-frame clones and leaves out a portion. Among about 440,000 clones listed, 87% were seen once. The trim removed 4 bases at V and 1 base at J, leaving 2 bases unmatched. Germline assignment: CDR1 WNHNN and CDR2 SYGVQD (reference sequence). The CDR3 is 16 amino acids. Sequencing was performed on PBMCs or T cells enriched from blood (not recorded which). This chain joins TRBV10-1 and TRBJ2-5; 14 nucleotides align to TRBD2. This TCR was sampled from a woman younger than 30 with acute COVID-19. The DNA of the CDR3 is TGCGCCAGCAGTGCCGGACTAGCGGGGGGCCAAGAGACCCAGTACTTC. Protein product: CASSAGLAGGQETQYF.